The 10 T cell receptor beta chains presented below share a single source sample, sequenced in a study of cytomegalovirus exposure and HLA in healthy donors. The PCR made use of 60 Vbeta and 13 Jbeta primers. Repertoires were generated with immunoSEQ multiplex PCR, while TCRdb's copy carries only in-frame clones and drops some. The sample includes 250,000 to 350,000 clones, 80% of them seen just once. What was sequenced was PBMCs. These receptors were taken from a girl aged 2-15 years in good health and CMV-seronegative.

J is TRBJ2-3 and V is TRBV30; D gene ambiguous. Trimming took off 1 base at V and 2 bases at J, with 19 bases between the two ends. CDR3 length equals 17 residues. Germline values: CDR1 GTSNPN, CDR2 SVGIG (reference sequence). The CDR3 region is CAWSAPRAPRHTDTQYF. The CDR3 bases are TGTGCCTGGAGTGCACCCCGAGCTCCCAGGCACACAGATACGCAGTATTTT.

DNA for the CDR3: TGTGCCAGCAGCTTAGACCCCGGGACAGGGGAGGAGACCGGGGAGCTGTTTTTT. Its translation is CASSLDPGTGEETGELFF. The genes are TRBV11-2 and TRBJ2-2; 10 bases agree with TRBD1. The trim removed 0 bases at V and 5 bases at J, leaving 9 bases unmatched. The CDR3 is 18 residues long. In germline, CDR1 is SGHAT, CDR2 FQNNGV.

J is TRBJ2-7 and V is TRBV9; 8 positions match TRBD2. The CDR3 is 14 residues long. From germline, CDR1 is SGDLS and CDR2 YYNGEE. V was clipped by 4 bases and J by 2 bases; unmatched bases: 5. The CDR3 DNA reads as TGTGCCAGCAGCTCGGGACTAGGTCCCTACGAGCAGTACTTC. This codes for CASSSGLGPYEQYF.

V and J are TRBV6-1 and TRBJ1-4, with a tentative D call TRBD1 (5 bases). V lost 5 bases, J lost 7 bases, and 14 bases lay in between. This CDR3 contains 14 residues. Germline values: CDR1 MNHNS, CDR2 SASEGT. The CDR3 here is CASSPGWASEKLFF. In DNA, the CDR3 is TGTGCCAGCAGTCCAGGGTGGGCTAGTGAAAAACTGTTTTTT.

The V call is TRBV6-1, the J call TRBJ1-5; weak D call: TRBD1 (6 bases). The CDR3 is 14 residues long. Germline CDR1 reads MNHNS; CDR2 reads SASEGT. V lost 9 bases and J lost 9, with 21 bases in between. The CDR3 bases are TGTGCCAGTCCCCAGGCGAGGGGGGGGAGGCCCCAGCATTTT. The encoded protein is CASPQARGGRPQHF.

The chain couples TRBV10-2 to TRBJ2-2; D may be TRBD2 (5 bases). CDR3 length: 14 residues. CDR1 is WSHSY, CDR2 SAAADI, per germline. The germline V and J ends were trimmed by 6 bases and 3 bases, with 11 bases remaining between them. In DNA, the CDR3 is TGCGCCAGCAGAGTCAGAGCGGACACCGGGGAGCTGTTTTTT. Translated: CASRVRADTGELFF.

The V and J genes are TRBV7-2 and TRBJ2-2, with D possibly TRBD2 on 5 matching bases. The germline V gene has CDR1 SGHTA and CDR2 FQGNSA. The CDR3 is made up of 15 amino acids. The V and J ends lost 7 bases and 6 bases respectively, with 18 bases between them. The CDR3 is CASTVRLAVPGELFF. CDR3 bases: TGTGCCAGCACCGTCCGGCTAGCTGTGCCCGGGGAGCTGTTTTTT.

V usage is TRBV12-5 and J usage is TRBJ1-3; TRBD1 agrees at 10 bases. Germline-derived CDR1 and CDR2 are LGHNT and FRNRAP. CDR3 length: 17 amino acids. J lost 0 bases, V lost 4 bases, and 6 bases had no gene match. CDR3 region: CASGYDRGRSSGNTIYF. The CDR3 DNA is TGTGCTAGTGGTTATGACAGGGGGCGAAGCTCTGGAAACACCATATATTTT.

In DNA, the CDR3 is TGCGCCAGCAGCAGAGCGGGATATGCCGGGGGAAATGAGCAGTTCTTC. This encodes CASSRAGYAGGNEQFF. The rearrangement links TRBV4-1 to TRBJ2-1; TRBD2 matches at 7 bases. Germline loops: CDR1 MGHRA, CDR2 YSYEKL. Trimming removed 5 bases from V and 7 bases from J; junction bases left unmatched: 14. CDR3 size: 16 residues.

This clone was observed a handful of times. This sample also contains other DNA sequences that code for the same CDR3. The chain uses TRBV11-2 and TRBJ1-5; 8 nucleotides line up with TRBD1. This CDR3 contains 13 residues. J was trimmed by 4 bases and V by 6 bases; bases with no gene match: 2. Germline CDR1 and CDR2: SGHAT and FQNNGV. The CDR3 is CASSGTGNQPQHF. The CDR3 DNA sequence: TGTGCCAGCAGTGGGACAGGAAATCAGCCCCAGCATTTT.